A single sample gave rise to the 11 T cell receptor beta chains below, sequenced in a study of T cells in Graves' hyperthyroidism and ophthalmopathy. Template material for amplifying TCR beta CDR3 regions consisted of RNA transcripts. The TCR CDR3 was amplified in a first-round RT-PCR using the HTBI primer set. TCRdb itself ran the multiplex PCR reads through MiXCR, one entry per CDR3 protein. This sample has over 650,000 distinct CDR3 sequences; about 17% occur once, and the top ten carry around 8%. Sample: blood. The receptors were gathered from a man aged 18-30 years with Graves' hyperthyroidism.

V and J are TRBV13 and TRBJ2-4, with D perhaps TRBD1 (5 bases). The germline V gene has CDR1 PRHDT and CDR2 FYEKMQ (reference sequence). This CDR3 has 17 amino acids. Trimming took off 3 bases at V and 0 bases at J, with 15 bases between the two ends. CDR3 DNA sequence: TGTGCCAGCAGCTTCGAAGGAACAGGATTAGCCAAAAACATTCAGTACTTC. It is translated as CASSFEGTGLAKNIQYF.

The chain combines TRBV12-3 or TRBV12-4 with TRBJ2-4, with TRBD2 matching 7 bases. The CDR3 contains 14 residues. Losses at the gene ends were 6 bases for V and 6 bases for J; bases not matched to a gene: 8. Here the CDR3 DNA reads TGTGCCAGCAGCCCTTCCAGCGGGGTAAACATTCAGTACTTC. This translates into CASSPSSGVNIQYF.

The table lists this clonotype with many counts. V is TRBV18 and J is TRBJ2-3; D not certain. From germline, CDR1 is KGHSH and CDR2 LQKENI. This CDR3 spans 13 amino acids. V shed 5 bases and J shed 6 bases, with 12 bases lying between them. In DNA, the CDR3 is TGTGCCAGCTCAAGACCTTCCGGGGATACGCAGTATTTT. Protein: CASSRPSGDTQYF.

In its sample, this clonotype was seen many times. The rearrangement uses TRBV20-1 and TRBJ2-1; D possibly corresponds to TRBD1 (6 bases). From germline, CDR1 is DFQATT and CDR2 SNEGSKA (reference sequence). The germline V and J ends were trimmed by 3 bases and 9 bases, with 18 bases remaining between them. The CDR3 is made up of 14 amino acids. In nucleotides, the CDR3 is TGCAGTGCTAGTATAGGGGGAATTGGGATTGAGCAGTTCTTC. Protein: CSASIGGIGIEQFF.

This clonotype was recorded at least ten times. V usage is TRBV28 and J usage is TRBJ2-7, with TRBD2 matching over 16 bases. The CDR3 covers 20 residues. Germline loops: CDR1 MDHEN, CDR2 SYDVKM. The V and J ends lost 6 bases and 4 bases, in that order; junction bases with no gene match: 18. This CDR3 is CASSADIPGLAGGPRYEQYF. CDR3 bases: TGTGCCAGCAGCGCCGACATACCGGGACTAGCGGGAGGGCCTAGGTACGAGCAGTACTTC. Full variable domain (remainder filled in from reference TRBV28 and TRBJ2-7): DVKVTQSSRYLVKRTGEKVFLECVQDMDHENMFWYRQDPGLGLRLIYFSYDVKMKEKGDIPEGYSVSREKKERFSLILESASTNQTSMYLCASSADIPGLAGGPRYEQYFGPGTRLTVT.

This clonotype was seen ten or more times. This rearrangement joins TRBV2 to TRBJ2-3; D is perhaps TRBD1 (6 bases). The CDR3 is 14 residues long. Germline values: CDR1 SNHLY, CDR2 FYNNEI. Trimming took off 2 bases at V and 11 bases at J, with 17 bases between the two ends. Written as DNA, the CDR3 is TGTGCCAGCAGTGAAAGGGCAGGGGCCCTAGGGCAGTATTTT. Residues: CASSERAGALGQYF.

This clonotype appeared a few times. The gene calls are TRBV27 and TRBJ2-3; D is ambiguous. This CDR3 comprises 14 residues. With 2 bases removed from V and 0 bases from J, the gap between germline ends came to 6 bases. Germline CDR1 MNHEY, CDR2 SMNVEV (reference sequence). The CDR3 loop is CASSLIYSTDTQYF. CDR3 sequence (DNA): TGTGCCAGCAGTTTAATCTATAGCACAGATACGCAGTATTTT.

Points on this clonotype: One end of the junction is discordant with germline, which a read error may explain. The J gene is TRBJ2-7, the V gene TRBV7-7; perhaps TRBD2 as D (5 bases). Looked up from germline, CDR1 is SSHAT and CDR2 is FNYEAQ (reference sequence). The CDR3 is made up of 15 amino acids. CDR3 coding DNA: TGTGCTAGCAGCTTAGTTGTTAGCGAGACCTACGAGCAGTACTTC. It is translated as CASSLVVSETYEQYF.

The rearrangement uses TRBV20-1 and TRBJ1-5; D possibly corresponds to TRBD1 (6 bases). This CDR3 spans 14 amino acids. V dropped 5 bases and J dropped 4 bases, with 15 bases sitting between them. Germline-derived CDR1 and CDR2 are DFQATT and SNEGSKA (reference sequence). CDR3 nucleotides: TGCAGTGCTCTGCTCGGACAGCCTAATCAGCCCCAGCATTTT. Its protein product is CSALLGQPNQPQHF.

This chain connects TRBV12-3 or TRBV12-4 to TRBJ2-2; D is ambiguous. Trimming left V 9 bases short and J 9 bases short, with 14 bases between. CDR3 length: 12 amino acids. The CDR3 DNA reads as TGTGCCAGTTCCCGGTGGACCCGGGAGCTGTTTTTT. This translates into CASSRWTRELFF.

This clonotype was picked up a small number of times. The V and J genes are TRBV5-1 and TRBJ1-5; 9 nucleotides match TRBD1. Germline V gene data show CDR1 as SGHRS and CDR2 as YFSETQ. J gave up 5 bases and V 0 bases, and 9 bases lay outside the gene matches. The CDR3 is 17 residues long. The CDR3 protein is CASSLAPTGGIDQPQHF. CDR3 coding DNA: TGCGCCAGCAGCTTGGCCCCGACAGGGGGAATTGATCAGCCCCAGCATTTT.